The 11 T cell receptor beta chains given below trace back to one sample, sequenced in a study of blood T cell repertoires in COVID-19 (TCRdb year 2020). Receptor libraries were prepared by the immunoSEQ multiplex PCR assay. This is the immuneACCESS table as TCRdb keeps it, with only in-frame sequences that have V and J called. A part of the clones is gone; compared with another copy, unresolved V genes explain less than half, and the rest is unexplained. The sample table contains tens of thousands of clones; only one count was recorded for 89% of them. Roughly 43% of the sample belongs to the ten largest clones. The sample consisted of peripheral blood. The receptors originated from a woman aged 60-70 years with COVID-19, enrolled during active disease.

The chain has TRBV28 and TRBJ1-4; 8 bases map to TRBD1. V lost 6 bases to trimming and J lost 7 bases; unmatched junction nucleotides: 10. CDR3 length: 15 residues. CDR1 and CDR2 (germline): MDHEN, SYDVKM. CDR3 in DNA: TGTGCCAGCAGCTGGCAGGGGGCAGGGGGTGAAAAACTGTTTTTT. Amino acid sequence: CASSWQGAGGEKLFF. Full variable domain (missing parts from reference TRBV28 and TRBJ1-4): DVKVTQSSRYLVKRTGEKVFLECVQDMDHENMFWYRQDPGLGLRLIYFSYDVKMKEKGDIPEGYSVSREKKERFSLILESASTNQTSMYLCASSWQGAGGEKLFFGSGTQLSVL.

The chain joins TRBV7-2 to TRBJ2-3; TRBD1 aligns across 7 bases. CDR3 size: 13 residues. Germline CDR1 and CDR2: SGHTA and FQGNSA. Trimming took 11 bases from V and 2 from J; bases not matched to a gene: 7. In nucleotides, the CDR3 is TGTGCCGCTGGGACAGATTACACAGATACGCAGTATTTT. Amino acid sequence: CAAGTDYTDTQYF.

V and J are TRBV9 and TRBJ1-2; 7 bases match TRBD1. Unmatched junction bases numbered 2, after V lost 0 bases and J lost 6 bases. The CDR3 consists of 13 residues. The germline CDR1 and CDR2 sequences are SGDLS and YYNGEE. CDR3 nucleotide sequence: TGTGCCAGCAGCGTAGGGACAGGTCATGGCTACACCTTC. Encoded protein: CASSVGTGHGYTF.

The J gene is TRBJ1-1, the V gene TRBV6-2 or TRBV6-3, with a tentative D call TRBD1 (6 bases). CDR1 and CDR2 (germline): MNHEY, SVGEGT. The CDR3 consists of 14 residues. V lost 5 bases and J lost 6, with 16 bases in between. The DNA of the CDR3 is TGTGCCAGCAGTCACGACAGGCCGGCGGCTGAAGCTTTCTTT. This gives the protein CASSHDRPAAEAFF.

The J gene is TRBJ1-1, the V gene TRBV5-1; 12 nucleotides line up with TRBD1. Germline trimming cut 2 bases from V and 10 bases from J; bases unmatched to any gene: 9. Germline CDR1 and CDR2: SGHRS and YFSETQ. The CDR3 covers 15 residues. CDR3 DNA: TGCGCCAGCAGCTTTGGGGACAGGGGGCTCCCAGGAGCTTTCTTT. Translation gives CASSFGDRGLPGAFF.

V gene TRBV19 combines with J gene TRBJ2-1; TRBD1 matches 8 bases. V dropped 8 bases and J dropped 0; count of bases not matched to a gene: 6. CDR1 and CDR2 from the germline V gene are LNHDA and SQIVND (reference sequence). CDR3 size: 15 residues. As DNA, the CDR3 is TGTGCCAGTGCGCCGGGGACAGGCTCCTACAATGAGCAGTTCTTC. It translates to CASAPGTGSYNEQFF.

The V call is TRBV2, the J call TRBJ2-3; TRBD2 agrees at 8 bases. CDR3 length: 15 residues. Germline assignment: CDR1 SNHLY and CDR2 FYNNEI. Germline trimming cut 6 bases from V and 0 bases from J; bases unmatched to any gene: 5. The CDR3 bases are TGTGCCAGCAGCCCCGGGACTAGAAGCACAGATACGCAGTATTTT. The encoded protein is CASSPGTRSTDTQYF.

This chain uses TRBV27 with TRBJ2-7; TRBD1 is a possible D gene (6 bases). Germline-derived CDR1 and CDR2 are MNHEY and SMNVEV (reference sequence). The CDR3 runs 17 residues. Trimming removed 0 bases at V and 2 bases at J, with 17 bases between. The CDR3 nucleotides read TGTGCCAGCAGTTTATCGGGAGTGGGCAGGGGTACCTACGAGCAGTACTTC. Encoded protein: CASSLSGVGRGTYEQYF.

The chain couples TRBV28 to TRBJ2-2, with a weak D call TRBD1 (5 bases). The CDR3 loop spans 14 amino acids. V lost 6 bases and J 3 bases, leaving 11 bases between the germline ends. CDR1 is MDHEN and CDR2 is SYDVKM in the germline V gene. Here the CDR3 reads CASSPDSYTGELFF. CDR3 sequence (DNA): TGTGCCAGCAGCCCTGACAGCTACACCGGGGAGCTGTTTTTT. Together with reference TRBV28 and TRBJ2-2, the CDR3 gives the full variable domain: DVKVTQSSRYLVKRTGEKVFLECVQDMDHENMFWYRQDPGLGLRLIYFSYDVKMKEKGDIPEGYSVSREKKERFSLILESASTNQTSMYLCASSPDSYTGELFFGEGSRLTVL.

The V and J genes are TRBV7-2 and TRBJ1-6; no reliable D call. V lost 5 bases and J lost 6, with 5 bases in between. This CDR3 has 12 residues. Germline CDR1 and CDR2: SGHTA and FQGNSA. The CDR3 DNA follows: TGTGCCAGCAGCCCTCTTAATTCACCCCTCCACTTT. Protein product: CASSPLNSPLHF. Full variable domain (outside the CDR3, taken from reference TRBV7-2 and TRBJ1-6): GAGVSQSPSNKVTEKGKDVELRCDPISGHTALYWYRQSLGQGLEFLIYFQGNSAPDKSGLPSDRFSAERTGGSVSTLTIQRTQQEDSAVYLCASSPLNSPLHFGNGTRLTVT.

V is TRBV4-3 and J is TRBJ2-6, with D possibly being TRBD2 (7 bases). The V gene lost 0 bases and the J gene lost 4 bases, with 13 bases spanning the gap. The CDR3 spans 17 residues. The germline V gene encodes CDR1 LGHNA and CDR2 YSLEER. The CDR3 protein is CASSQDRRGAGANVLTF. The DNA of the CDR3 is TGCGCCAGCAGCCAAGATCGTCGGGGGGCCGGGGCCAACGTCCTGACTTTC.